The source of this TCR beta chain is a study of identical twins. The germline CDR1 and CDR2 sequences are SGHTS and YDEGEE. This CDR3 has 14 amino acids. The V and J ends lost 6 bases and 4 bases respectively, with 16 bases between them. Unique molecular identifiers were in the cDNA, with template-switch universal primer binding. TCRdb re-analysed the 5' RACE reads in MiXCR, keeping a single row per CDR3 protein. The sample has roughly 1,500,000 distinct CDR3 sequences, about 31% seen once. As for this clonotype: No antigen is known for it.

Study-level results: Weaker excess twin sharing was seen among beta out-of-frame sequences. Clonotypes of the beta chain that were abundant in cord blood carried fewer insertions (memory repertoires showed none). Out-of-frame sharing of TCR alpha in monozygotic twins was underestimated by models.

What was sequenced was cord blood. The TCR originated in a newborn girl in good health. The chain links TRBV5-8 to TRBJ1-2; D ambiguous. DNA of the CDR3: TGTGCCAGCAAATGGGCAACAGTCCTCTATGGCTACACCTTC. Translating it yields CASKWATVLYGYTF.